This T cell receptor (beta chain) was sequenced in a study of early T cells in non-severe SARS-CoV-2 infection. Separate cDNA molecules each had unique molecular identifiers attached to them. One entry per CDR3 protein results from TCRdb running MiXCR on the 5' RACE reads. The sample carries 53,000 or so distinct CDR3 sequences, around 12% recorded once. This TCR was recovered from an adult who was a healthcare worker with PCR-confirmed SARS-CoV-2 infection or an uninfected control (not recorded which). The sequencing here drew on whole blood, taken at baseline.

CDR3 DNA: TGCGCCAGCAGCCGATTACAACAGGGGGTAAATGAAAAACTGTTTTTT. This translates into CASSRLQQGVNEKLFF. The chain carries TRBV4-1 and TRBJ1-4; 8 bases are shared with TRBD1. Trimming cost V 4 bases and J 5 bases; bases outside gene matches: 9. The CDR3 is 16 amino acids. Germline V gene sequence: CDR1 MGHRA, CDR2 YSYEKL.